Listed here is a single T cell receptor (beta chain). In its sample, this clonotype was seen a few times. No cognate antigen has been identified for it. Qualities for individual bases were not recorded, and no much larger clone is one base off. This specimen belongs to a study of T cell repertoires in cytomegalovirus infection (dated by TCRdb to about 2019). As for the study more broadly: Donor HLA type was relevant to the analysis, as public TCR beta signatures indicated carriage of CMV infection together with the matching HLA type. Results the study describes overall, beyond this receptor: The ex vivo response was dominated by HLA-C-restricted CMV-specific TCR beta clonotypes, which also provided the single most frequent clonotype in two of eight donors. In both this cohort and an independent approximately 400-donor cohort, the cumulative frequency of public TCR beta family members distinguished carriers of CMV infection plus the relevant HLA type.

TCRdb names Illumina HiSeq 1500 as the instrument used. The raw public reads went through TCRdb reprocessing: fastp at Q25, MiXCR clone calling, in-frame beta chains kept. Rows matching on CDR3 protein sequence are summarized as one entry with the most common DNA and genes. In all, the sample holds more than 650,000 distinct CDR3 sequences, and roughly 36% of those were seen once. The ten largest clones add up to under 3.5% of the sample. The sequencing sample was made of PBMCs. This TCR was recovered from a human donor in good health (CMV status not recorded). Some clones in this sample may be carry-over from other donors' samples.

The CDR3 region reads CASSLLLGDLNEKLFF. The DNA reads TGTGCCAGCAGTTTATTATTGGGAGATCTTAATGAAAAACTGTTTTTT. The sequence is built from TRBV28 and TRBJ1-4; the D gene lacks a confident call. V loses 1 base, J loses 4 bases, and the germline ends lie 13 bases apart. According to the germline V gene, CDR1 reads MDHEN and CDR2 reads SYDVKM. Measured from the cysteine to the phenylalanine, the CDR3 is 16 residues long. The sequence is cut down to CDR3 DNA, 48 bases in frame from base 1.